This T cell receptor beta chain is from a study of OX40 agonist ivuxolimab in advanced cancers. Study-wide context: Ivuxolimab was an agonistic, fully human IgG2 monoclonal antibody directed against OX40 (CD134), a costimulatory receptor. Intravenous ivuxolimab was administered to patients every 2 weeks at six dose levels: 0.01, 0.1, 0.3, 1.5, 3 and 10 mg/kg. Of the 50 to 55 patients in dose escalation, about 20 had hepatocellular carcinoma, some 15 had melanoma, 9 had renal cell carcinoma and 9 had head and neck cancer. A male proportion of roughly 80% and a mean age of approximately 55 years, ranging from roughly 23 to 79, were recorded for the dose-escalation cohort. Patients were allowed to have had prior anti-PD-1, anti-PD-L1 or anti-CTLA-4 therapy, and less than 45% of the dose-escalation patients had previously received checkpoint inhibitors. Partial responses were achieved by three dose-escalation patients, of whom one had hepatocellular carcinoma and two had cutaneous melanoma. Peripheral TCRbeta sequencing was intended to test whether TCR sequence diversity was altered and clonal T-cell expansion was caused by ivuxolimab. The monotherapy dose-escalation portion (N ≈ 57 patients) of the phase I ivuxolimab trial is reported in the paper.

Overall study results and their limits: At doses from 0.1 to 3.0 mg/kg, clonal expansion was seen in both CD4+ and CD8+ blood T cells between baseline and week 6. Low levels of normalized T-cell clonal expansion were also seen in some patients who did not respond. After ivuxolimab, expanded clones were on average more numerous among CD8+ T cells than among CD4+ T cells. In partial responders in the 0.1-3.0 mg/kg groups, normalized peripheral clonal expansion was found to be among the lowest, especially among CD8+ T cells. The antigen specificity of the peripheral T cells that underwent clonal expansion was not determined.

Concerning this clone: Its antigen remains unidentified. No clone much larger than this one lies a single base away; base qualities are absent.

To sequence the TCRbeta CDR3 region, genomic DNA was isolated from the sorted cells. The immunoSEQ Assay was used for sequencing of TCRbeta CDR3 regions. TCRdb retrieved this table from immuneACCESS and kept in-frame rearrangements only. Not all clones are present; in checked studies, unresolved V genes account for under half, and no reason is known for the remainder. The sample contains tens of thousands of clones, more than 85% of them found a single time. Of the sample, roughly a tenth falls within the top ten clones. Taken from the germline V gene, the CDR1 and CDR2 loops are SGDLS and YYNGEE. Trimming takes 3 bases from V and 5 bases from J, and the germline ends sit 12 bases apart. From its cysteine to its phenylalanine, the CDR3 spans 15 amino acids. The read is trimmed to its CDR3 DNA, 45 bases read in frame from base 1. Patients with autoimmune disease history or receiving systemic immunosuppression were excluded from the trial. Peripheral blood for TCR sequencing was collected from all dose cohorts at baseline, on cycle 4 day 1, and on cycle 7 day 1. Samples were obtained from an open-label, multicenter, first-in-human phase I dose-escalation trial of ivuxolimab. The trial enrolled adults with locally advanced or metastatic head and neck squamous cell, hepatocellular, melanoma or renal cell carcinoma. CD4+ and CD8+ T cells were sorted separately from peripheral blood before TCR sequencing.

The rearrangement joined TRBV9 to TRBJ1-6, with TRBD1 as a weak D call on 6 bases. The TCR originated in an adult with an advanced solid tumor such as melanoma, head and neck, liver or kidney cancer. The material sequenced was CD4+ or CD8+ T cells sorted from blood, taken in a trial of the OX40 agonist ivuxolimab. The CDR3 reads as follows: CASSARTGNNSPLHF. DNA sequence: TGTGCCAGCAGCGCCCGTACAGGGAATAATTCACCCCTCCACTTT.